This entry lists 8 T cell receptor beta chains sequenced from one sample in a study of blood T cell repertoires in COVID-19. Generated by immunoSEQ multiplex PCR, the TCRdb table keeps only in-frame clones and is missing some. This repertoire shows roughly 250,000 clones, 84% found once; its top ten account for around 7.8%. The specimen sequenced was peripheral blood. All receptors derive from a human donor in a cohort sampled during active COVID-19.

The V and J genes are TRBV5-8 and TRBJ2-7; D unclear. This CDR3 has 15 residues. Trimming stripped 4 bases from V and 4 bases from J, with 18 bases between. Germline CDR1 SGHTS, CDR2 YDEGEE. The CDR3 region is CASSHTVVLNYEQYF. CDR3 coding DNA: TGTGCCAGCAGCCACACAGTCGTCCTGAATTACGAGCAGTACTTC.

The chain employs TRBV27 and TRBJ2-2, with a possible D match to TRBD1 (5 bases). The germline CDR1 and CDR2 sequences are MNHEY and SMNVEV (reference sequence). The CDR3 covers 16 residues. Trimming left V 2 bases short and J 4 bases short, with 14 bases between. The CDR3 here is CASSLVVGVTTGELFF. As DNA, the CDR3 is TGTGCCAGCAGTTTAGTGGTAGGGGTTACCACCGGGGAGCTGTTTTTT.

A few counts support this clone. The V gene is TRBV5-1, the J gene TRBJ2-7; D uncertain. CDR1 is SGHRS and CDR2 is YFSETQ in the germline V gene. This CDR3 spans 14 amino acids. V was shortened by 1 base and J by 1 base, with 9 bases between the two germline ends. CDR3 protein: CASSLSTRSYEQYF. CDR3 in DNA: TGCGCCAGCAGCTTGTCCACAAGATCCTACGAGCAGTACTTC.

The J gene is TRBJ1-2, the V gene TRBV6-5, with D perhaps matching TRBD1 (5 bases). V lost 5 bases and J 8 bases, leaving 21 bases between the germline ends. This CDR3 is built from 15 residues. The germline V gene has CDR1 MNHEY and CDR2 SVGAGI. CDR3 bases: TGTGCCAGCAGTCCGCAGGGAGGGTCCGTCTTCGGCTACACCTTC. Amino acids: CASSPQGGSVFGYTF.

The chain couples TRBV12-3 or TRBV12-4 to TRBJ2-5; 12 nucleotides align to TRBD2. This CDR3 spans 13 amino acids. Unmatched junction bases numbered 4, after V lost 7 bases and J lost 7 bases. CDR3 sequence reads: CASTMGLAGTQYF. CDR3 DNA: TGTGCCAGCACCATGGGACTAGCGGGGACCCAGTACTTC.

The genes are TRBV6-5 and TRBJ2-2; 7 bases align to TRBD1. From germline, CDR1 is MNHEY and CDR2 SVGAGI. V lost 5 bases, J lost 1 base, and 4 bases stayed unmatched. The CDR3 totals 15 residues. In DNA, the CDR3 is TGTGCCAGCAGTCCCAGGGGGATGAACACCGGGGAGCTGTTTTTT. Its translation: CASSPRGMNTGELFF.

V usage is TRBV5-4 and J usage is TRBJ2-2, with 9 bases fitting TRBD2. Trimming at V came to 4 bases and at J to 3 bases, leaving 4 bases not matched to a gene. The CDR3 length is 15 residues. Germline V gives CDR1 SGHNT, CDR2 YYREEE (reference sequence). The CDR3 loop reads CASSLTSGYTGELFF. CDR3 sequence (DNA): TGTGCCAGCAGCCTGACTAGCGGCTACACCGGGGAGCTGTTTTTT.

The chain employs TRBV11-2 and TRBJ2-5; perhaps TRBD2 as D (6 bases). V gave up 5 bases and J gave up 5 bases, with 12 bases separating them. Germline V gene sequence: CDR1 SGHAT, CDR2 FQNNGV. CDR3 length: 13 residues. The CDR3 DNA sequence: TGTGCCAGCAGCCAGGCCGGGGGTGAGACCCAGTACTTC. It specifies CASSQAGGETQYF.